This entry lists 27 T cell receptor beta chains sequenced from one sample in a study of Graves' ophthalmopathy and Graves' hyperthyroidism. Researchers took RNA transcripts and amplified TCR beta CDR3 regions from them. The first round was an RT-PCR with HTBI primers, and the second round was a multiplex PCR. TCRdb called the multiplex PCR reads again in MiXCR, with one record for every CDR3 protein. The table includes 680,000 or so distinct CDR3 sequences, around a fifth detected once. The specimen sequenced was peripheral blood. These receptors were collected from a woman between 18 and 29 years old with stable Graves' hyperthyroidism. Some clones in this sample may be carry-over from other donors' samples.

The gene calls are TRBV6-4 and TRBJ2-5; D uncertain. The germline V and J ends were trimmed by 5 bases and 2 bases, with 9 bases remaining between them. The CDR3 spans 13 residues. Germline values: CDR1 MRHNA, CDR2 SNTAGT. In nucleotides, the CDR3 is TGTGCCAGCAGTTTTCAGCCGCAAGAGACCCAGTACTTC. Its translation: CASSFQPQETQYF.

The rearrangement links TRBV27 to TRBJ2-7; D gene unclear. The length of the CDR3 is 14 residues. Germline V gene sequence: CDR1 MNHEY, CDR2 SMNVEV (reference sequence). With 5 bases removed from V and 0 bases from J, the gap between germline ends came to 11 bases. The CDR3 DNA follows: TGTGCCAGCAGTCCTATGTTAAGCTCCTACGAGCAGTACTTC. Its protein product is CASSPMLSSYEQYF.

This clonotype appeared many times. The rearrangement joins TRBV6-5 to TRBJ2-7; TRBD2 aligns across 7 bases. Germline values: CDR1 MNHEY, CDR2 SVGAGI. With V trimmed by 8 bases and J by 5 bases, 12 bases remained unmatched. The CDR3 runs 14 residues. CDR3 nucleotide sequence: TGTGCCAGCGGGGTTGGCGGGAGTAGCGACGAGCAGTACTTC. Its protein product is CASGVGGSSDEQYF.

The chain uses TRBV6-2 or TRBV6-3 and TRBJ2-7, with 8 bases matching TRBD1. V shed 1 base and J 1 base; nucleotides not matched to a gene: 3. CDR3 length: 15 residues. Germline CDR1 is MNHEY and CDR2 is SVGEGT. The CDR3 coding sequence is TGTGCCAGCAGTTACTTCGGACAGGGATCCTACGAGCAGTACTTC. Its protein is CASSYFGQGSYEQYF.

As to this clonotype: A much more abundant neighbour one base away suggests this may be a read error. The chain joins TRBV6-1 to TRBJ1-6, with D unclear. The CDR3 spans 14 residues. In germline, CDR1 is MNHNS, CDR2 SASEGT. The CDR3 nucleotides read TGTGCCAGCAGGGCCGGGATAGATAATTCACACCTCCACTTT. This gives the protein CASRAGIDNSHLHF.

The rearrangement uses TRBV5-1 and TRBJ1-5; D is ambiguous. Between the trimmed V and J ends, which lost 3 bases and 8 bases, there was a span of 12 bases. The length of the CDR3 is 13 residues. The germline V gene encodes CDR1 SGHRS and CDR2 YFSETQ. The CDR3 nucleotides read TGCGCCAGCAGCTCCGGCCCTTCTGAGCCCCAGCATTTT. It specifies CASSSGPSEPQHF.

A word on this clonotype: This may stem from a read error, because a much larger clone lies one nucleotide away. CDR3 loop: CANRRGQRYEQYF. The CDR3, as DNA: TGTGCCAACAGGAGGGGGCAACGCTACGAGCAGTACTTC. The rearrangement links TRBV7-9 to TRBJ2-7; a possible D gene is TRBD1 (7 bases). The V and J ends lost 10 bases and 3 bases respectively, with 16 bases between them. This CDR3 is built from 13 residues. CDR1 and CDR2 (germline): SEHNR, FQNEAQ (reference sequence).

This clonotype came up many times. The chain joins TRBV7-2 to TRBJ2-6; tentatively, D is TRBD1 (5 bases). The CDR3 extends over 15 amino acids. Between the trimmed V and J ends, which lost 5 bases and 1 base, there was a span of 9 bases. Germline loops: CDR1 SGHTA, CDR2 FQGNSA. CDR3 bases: TGTGCCAGCAGCCCCCAGGGATCTGGGGCCAACGTCCTGACTTTC. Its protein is CASSPQGSGANVLTF.

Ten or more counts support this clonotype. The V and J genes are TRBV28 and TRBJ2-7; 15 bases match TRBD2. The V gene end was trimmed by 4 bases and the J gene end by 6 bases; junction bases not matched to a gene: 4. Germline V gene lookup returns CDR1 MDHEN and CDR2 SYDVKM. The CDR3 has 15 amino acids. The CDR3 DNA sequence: TGTGCCAGCAGTTCCGGACTAGCGGGAGGGGTCGAGCAGTACTTC. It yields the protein CASSSGLAGGVEQYF.

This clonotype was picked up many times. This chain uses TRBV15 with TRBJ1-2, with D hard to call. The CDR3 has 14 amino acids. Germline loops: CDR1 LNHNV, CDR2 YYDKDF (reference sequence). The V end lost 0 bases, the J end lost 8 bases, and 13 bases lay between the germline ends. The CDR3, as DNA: TGTGCCACCAGCAGAGATTCCGGCTCCTACGGCTACACCTTC. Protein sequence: CATSRDSGSYGYTF. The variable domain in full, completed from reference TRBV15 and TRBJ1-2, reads DAMVIQNPRYQVTQFGKPVTLSCSQTLNHNVMYWYQQKSSQAPKLLFHYYDKDFNNEADTPDNFQSRRPNTSFCFLDIRSPGLGDTAMYLCATSRDSGSYGYTFGSGTRLTVV.

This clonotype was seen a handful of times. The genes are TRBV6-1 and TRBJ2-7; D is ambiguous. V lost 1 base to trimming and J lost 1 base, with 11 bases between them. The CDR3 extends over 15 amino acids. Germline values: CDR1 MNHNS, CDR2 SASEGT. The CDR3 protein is CASSEVRGQSYEQYF. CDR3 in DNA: TGTGCCAGCAGTGAAGTCCGCGGCCAGTCCTACGAGCAGTACTTC.

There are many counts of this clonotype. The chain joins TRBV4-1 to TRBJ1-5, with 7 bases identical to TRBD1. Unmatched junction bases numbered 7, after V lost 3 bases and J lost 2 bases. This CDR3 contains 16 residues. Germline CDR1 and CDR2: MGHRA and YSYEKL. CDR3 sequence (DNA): TGCGCCAGCAGCCATAGACAGGGATTCGGCAATCAGCCCCAGCATTTT. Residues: CASSHRQGFGNQPQHF.

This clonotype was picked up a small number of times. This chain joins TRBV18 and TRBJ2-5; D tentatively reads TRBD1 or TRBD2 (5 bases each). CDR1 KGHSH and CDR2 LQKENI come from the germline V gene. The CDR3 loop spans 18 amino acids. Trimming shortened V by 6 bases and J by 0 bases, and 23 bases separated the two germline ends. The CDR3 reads CASSYLPHVGAHQETQYF. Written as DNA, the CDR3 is TGTGCCAGCTCCTACCTCCCCCATGTCGGGGCGCACCAAGAGACCCAGTACTTC. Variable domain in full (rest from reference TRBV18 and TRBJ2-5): NAGVMQNPRHLVRRRGQEARLRCSPMKGHSHVYWYRQLPEEGLKFMVYLQKENIIDESGMPKERFSAEFPKEGPSILRIQQVVRGDSAAYFCASSYLPHVGAHQETQYFGPGTRLLVL.

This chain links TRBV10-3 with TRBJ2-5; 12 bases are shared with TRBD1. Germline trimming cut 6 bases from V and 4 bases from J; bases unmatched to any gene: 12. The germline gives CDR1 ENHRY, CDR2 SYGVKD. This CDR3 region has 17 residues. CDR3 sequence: CAISSGTGGPKGETQYF. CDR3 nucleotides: TGTGCCATCAGCTCCGGGACAGGGGGCCCCAAAGGAGAGACCCAGTACTTC.

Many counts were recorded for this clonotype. The CDR3 spells CASSLGGGAQETQYF. CDR3 bases: TGTGCCAGCAGTTTAGGCGGGGGGGCGCAAGAGACCCAGTACTTC. This rearrangement joins TRBV12-3 or TRBV12-4 to TRBJ2-5; 9 bases match TRBD2. V lost 1 base, J lost 2 bases, and 2 bases stayed unmatched. This CDR3 has 15 residues.

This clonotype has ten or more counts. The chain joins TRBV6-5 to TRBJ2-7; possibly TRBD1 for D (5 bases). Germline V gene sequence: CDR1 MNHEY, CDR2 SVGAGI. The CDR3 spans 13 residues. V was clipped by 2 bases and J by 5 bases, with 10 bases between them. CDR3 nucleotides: TGTGCCAGCAGTTACAGGGGTCGCCACGAGCAGTACTTC. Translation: CASSYRGRHEQYF.

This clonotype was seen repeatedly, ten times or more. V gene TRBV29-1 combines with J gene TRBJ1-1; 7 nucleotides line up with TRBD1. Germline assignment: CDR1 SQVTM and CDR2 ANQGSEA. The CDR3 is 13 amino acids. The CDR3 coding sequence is TGCAGTGATGGAACAGGGGCTAACACTGAAGCTTTCTTT. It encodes CSDGTGANTEAFF.

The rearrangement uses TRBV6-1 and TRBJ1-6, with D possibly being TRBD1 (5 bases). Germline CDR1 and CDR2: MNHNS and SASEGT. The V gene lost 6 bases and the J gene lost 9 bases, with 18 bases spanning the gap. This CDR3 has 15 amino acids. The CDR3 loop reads CASSESGQGVSPLHF. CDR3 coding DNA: TGTGCCAGCAGCGAAAGCGGGCAGGGCGTTTCACCCCTCCACTTT.

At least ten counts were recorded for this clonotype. Written as DNA, the CDR3 is TGTGCCAGCAGCACAACAGGGGGCGAGCAGTACTTC. This encodes CASSTTGGEQYF. The V gene is TRBV7-3, the J gene TRBJ2-7; 8 bases are shared with TRBD1. The CDR3 is 12 amino acids. CDR1 is SGHTA and CDR2 is FQGTGA in the germline V gene. V trimming: 5 bases; J trimming: 6 bases; junction bases outside the gene matches: 3.

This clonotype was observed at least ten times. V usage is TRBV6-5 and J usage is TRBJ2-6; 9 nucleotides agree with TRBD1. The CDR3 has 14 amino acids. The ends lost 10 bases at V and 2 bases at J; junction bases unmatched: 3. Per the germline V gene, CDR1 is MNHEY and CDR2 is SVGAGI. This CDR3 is CAIQGATGANVLTF. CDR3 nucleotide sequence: TGTGCCATACAGGGGGCGACTGGGGCCAACGTCCTGACTTTC.

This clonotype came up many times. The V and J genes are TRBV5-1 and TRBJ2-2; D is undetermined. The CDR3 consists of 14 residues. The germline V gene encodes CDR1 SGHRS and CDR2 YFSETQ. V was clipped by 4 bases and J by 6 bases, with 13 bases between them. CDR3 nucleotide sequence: TGCGCCAGCAGCCTGCGGACGGATCCCGGGGAGCTGTTTTTT. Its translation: CASSLRTDPGELFF.

DNA of the CDR3: TGCAGTGCTAGAGATCCCGCAGCAAACACTGAAGCTTTCTTT. Its translation: CSARDPAANTEAFF. The genes are TRBV20-1 and TRBJ1-1; D ambiguous. The CDR3 covers 14 residues. The germline V gene encodes CDR1 DFQATT and CDR2 SNEGSKA (reference sequence). V gave up 0 bases and J gave up 2 bases, with 10 bases separating them.

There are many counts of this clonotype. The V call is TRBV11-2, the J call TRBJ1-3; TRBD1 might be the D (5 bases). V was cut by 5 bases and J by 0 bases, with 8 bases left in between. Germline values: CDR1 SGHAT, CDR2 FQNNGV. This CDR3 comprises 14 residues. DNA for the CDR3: TGTGCCAGCAGCCAGGGCGACTCTGGAAACACCATATATTTT. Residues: CASSQGDSGNTIYF. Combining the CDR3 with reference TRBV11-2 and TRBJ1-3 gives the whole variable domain EAGVAQSPRYKIIEKRQSVAFWCNPISGHATLYWYQQILGQGPKLLIQFQNNGVVDDSQLPKDRFSAERLKGVDSTLKIQPAKLEDSAVYLCASSQGDSGNTIYFGEGSWLTVV.

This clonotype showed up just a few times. DNA for the CDR3: TGCAGTGCTAGAGACCGGTATAGGGGCCTACAAAGGCCCTCCTACGAGCAGTACTTC. As protein: CSARDRYRGLQRPSYEQYF. This chain uses TRBV20-1 with TRBJ2-7; the D gene is possibly TRBD1 (5 bases). Germline V gives CDR1 DFQATT, CDR2 SNEGSKA (reference sequence). This CDR3 spans 19 amino acids. The ends were cut back, 0 bases at V and 0 bases at J, with 24 bases in the middle.

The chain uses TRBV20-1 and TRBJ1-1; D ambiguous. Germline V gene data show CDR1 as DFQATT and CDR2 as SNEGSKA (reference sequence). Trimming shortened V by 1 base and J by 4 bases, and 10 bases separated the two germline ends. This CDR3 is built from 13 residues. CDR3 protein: CSARVTRGTEAFF. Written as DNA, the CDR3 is TGCAGTGCTAGAGTGACTAGAGGCACTGAAGCTTTCTTT.

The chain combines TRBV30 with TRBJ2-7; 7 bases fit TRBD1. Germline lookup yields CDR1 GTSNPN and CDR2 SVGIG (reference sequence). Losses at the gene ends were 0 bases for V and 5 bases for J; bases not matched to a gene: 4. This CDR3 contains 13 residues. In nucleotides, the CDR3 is TGTGCCTGGAGTGTAGACAGGGCCAACGAGCAGTACTTC. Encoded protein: CAWSVDRANEQYF.

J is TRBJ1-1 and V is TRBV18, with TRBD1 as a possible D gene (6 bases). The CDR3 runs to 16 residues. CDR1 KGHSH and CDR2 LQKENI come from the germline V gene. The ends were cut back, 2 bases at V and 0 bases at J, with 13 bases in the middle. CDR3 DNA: TGTGCCAGCTCACCAGGGGGCAAGCTCATGAACACTGAAGCTTTCTTT. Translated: CASSPGGKLMNTEAFF.